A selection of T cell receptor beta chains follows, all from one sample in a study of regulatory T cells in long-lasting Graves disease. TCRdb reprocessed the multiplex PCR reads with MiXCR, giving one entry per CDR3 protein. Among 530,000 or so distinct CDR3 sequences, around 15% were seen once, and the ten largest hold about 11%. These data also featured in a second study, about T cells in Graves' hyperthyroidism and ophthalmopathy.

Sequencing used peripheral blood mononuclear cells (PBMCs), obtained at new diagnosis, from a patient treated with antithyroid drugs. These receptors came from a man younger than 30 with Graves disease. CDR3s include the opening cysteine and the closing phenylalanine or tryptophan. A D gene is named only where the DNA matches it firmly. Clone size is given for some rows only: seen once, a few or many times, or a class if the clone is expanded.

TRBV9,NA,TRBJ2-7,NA,TGTGCCAGCAGCGTAACAGCGGTCTCCTACGAGCAGTACTTC,CASSVTAVSYEQYF
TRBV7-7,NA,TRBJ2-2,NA,TGTGCTATCGGGGGCGGGGAGCTGTTTTTT,CAIGGGELFF
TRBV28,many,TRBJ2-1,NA,TGTGCCAGCAGTTTATACCTTACAGGGAAGCACAATGAGCAGTTCTTC,CASSLYLTGKHNEQFF
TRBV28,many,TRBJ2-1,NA,TGTGCCAGCAGTTTAGGCAGGGCCTCCTACAATGAGCAGTTCTTC,CASSLGRASYNEQFF
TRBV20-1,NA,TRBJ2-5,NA,TGCAGTGCTAGAGACACAGCACAAGAGACCCAGTACTTC,CSARDTAQETQYF
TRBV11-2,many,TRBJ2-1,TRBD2,TGTGCCAGCAGCTTAGAAGGTAGCGGGAACTACAATGAGCAGTTCTTC,CASSLEGSGNYNEQFF
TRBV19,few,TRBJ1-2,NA,TGTGCCAGTAGATCCGGGGGCTCGGACTATGGCTACACCTTC,CASRSGGSDYGYTF
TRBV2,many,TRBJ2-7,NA,TGTGCCAGCAAGCAGCGAACCTCCTACGAGCAGTACTTC,CASKQRTSYEQYF
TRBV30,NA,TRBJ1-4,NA,TGTGCCTGGAGTGTAGGGGGGGAAATAAACGAAAAACTGTTTTTT,CAWSVGGEINEKLFF
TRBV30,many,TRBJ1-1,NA,TGTGCCTGGAGAAAAGGGGTAGGGGAAGCTTTCTTT,CAWRKGVGEAFF
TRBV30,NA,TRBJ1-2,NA,TGTGCCTGGAGTGTAAGGGCCTATGACTACACCTTC,CAWSVRAYDYTF
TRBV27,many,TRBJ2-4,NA,TGTGCCAGCAGTTTGGAACTATCAATAGCCAAAAACATTCAGTACTTC,CASSLELSIAKNIQYF
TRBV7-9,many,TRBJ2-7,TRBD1,TGTGCCAGCAGCCTTCAGACAGGGAGCCCACTGGACGAGCAGTACTTC,CASSLQTGSPLDEQYF
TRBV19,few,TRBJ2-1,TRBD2,TGTGCCACTGTAGCGGGAGGGTTGGACAATGAGCAGTTCTTC,CATVAGGLDNEQFF
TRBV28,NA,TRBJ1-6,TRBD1,TGTGCCAGCAGTTCGGGACAGGGAGGCGCTAACTATAATTCACCCCTCCACTTT,CASSSGQGGANYNSPLHF
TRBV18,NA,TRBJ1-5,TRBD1,TGTGCCAGCTCACCAGACAGGGGAAAAAATCAGCCCCAGCATTTT,CASSPDRGKNQPQHF
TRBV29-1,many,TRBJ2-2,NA,TGCAGCGTTGTCGGTCTTCAGAACACCGGGGAGCTGTTTTTT,CSVVGLQNTGELFF
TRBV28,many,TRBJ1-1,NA,TGTGCCCGTCTACCTGAAGCTTTCTTT,CARLPEAFF
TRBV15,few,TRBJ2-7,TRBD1,TGTGCCACCAGCAGAGAAGGGGGCAGCAACTACGAGCAGTACTTC,CATSREGGSNYEQYF
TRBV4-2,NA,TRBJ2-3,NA,TGTGCCAGCAGCCAAGAGAAGGAGGCAGATACGCAGTATTTT,CASSQEKEADTQYF
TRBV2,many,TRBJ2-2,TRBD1,TGTGCCAGCACCCCAGACAGGGCCGGGGAGCTGTTTTTT,CASTPDRAGELFF
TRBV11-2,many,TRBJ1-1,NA,TGTGCCAGCAGCTTAGATCTCAGATCTGAAGCTTTCTTT,CASSLDLRSEAFF
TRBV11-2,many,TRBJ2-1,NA,TGTGCCAGCAGCCCAAGGGTGCGGGATTACAATGAGCAGTTCTTC,CASSPRVRDYNEQFF
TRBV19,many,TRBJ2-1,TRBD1,TGTGCCAGTAGTATCGGGACAGGAGGGAATGAGCAGTTCTTC,CASSIGTGGNEQFF
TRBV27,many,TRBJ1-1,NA,TGTGCCAGCAGTTTACCCCATAGGACAAGTGAAGCTTTCTTT,CASSLPHRTSEAFF
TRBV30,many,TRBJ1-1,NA,TGTGCCTGGAGTAGAGAAGCACGCCAAGTGGGAGCTTTCTTT,CAWSREARQVGAFF
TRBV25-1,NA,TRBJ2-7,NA,TGTGCCAGCAGTGAAGACGGGACGGGAGACTACGAGCAGTACTTC,CASSEDGTGDYEQYF
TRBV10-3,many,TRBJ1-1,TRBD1,TGTGCCATCAGTAGGGACAGGAGTAACACTGAAGCTTTCTTT,CAISRDRSNTEAFF
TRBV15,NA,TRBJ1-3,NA,TGTGCCCAGAGAGAGGGTGGAAGCACCATATATTTT,CAQREGGSTIYF
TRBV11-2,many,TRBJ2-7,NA,TGCGCCAGCAGCCAAGTCGGTGGGAGACGAATCGAGCAGTACTTC,CASSQVGGRRIEQYF
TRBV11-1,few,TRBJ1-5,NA,TGTGCCAGCAGCTCCCACGAGAGACAGCCCCAGCATTTT,CASSSHERQPQHF
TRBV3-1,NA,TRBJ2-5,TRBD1,TGTGCCAGCAGCCGGACAGGGTCGGAAGAGACCCAGTACTTC,CASSRTGSEETQYF
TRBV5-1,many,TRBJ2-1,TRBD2,TGCGCCAGCACCCTATTCCGGGGGGGTGAGCAGTTCTTC,CASTLFRGGEQFF
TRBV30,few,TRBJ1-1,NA,TGTGCCTGGAGTGTAGGGTCCGGGGGGAACACTGAAGCTTTCTTT,CAWSVGSGGNTEAFF
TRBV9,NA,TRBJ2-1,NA,TGTGCCAGCAGCGAGCGGGTTAACTCCTACAATGAGCAGTTCTTC,CASSERVNSYNEQFF
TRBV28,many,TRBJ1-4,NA,TGTGCCAGCAGTTTAGGAGGATATAATGAAAAACTGTTTTTT,CASSLGGYNEKLFF
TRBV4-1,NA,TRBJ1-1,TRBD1,TGCGCCAGCCTAATGGGGACAGGAAATATGAACACTGAAGCTTTCTTT,CASLMGTGNMNTEAFF
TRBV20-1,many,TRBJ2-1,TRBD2,TGCAGTGCTAGAGTCCTAGCGGGCAATGAGCAGTTCTTC,CSARVLAGNEQFF
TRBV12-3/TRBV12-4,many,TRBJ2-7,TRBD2,TGTGCCAGCAGTTTAGGCACTAGCGGGACCGAGCAGTACTTC,CASSLGTSGTEQYF
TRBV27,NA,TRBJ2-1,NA,TGTGCCAGCAGTTCGGCAGGGGTCAGAGAATCATACAATGAGCAGTTCTTC,CASSSAGVRESYNEQFF
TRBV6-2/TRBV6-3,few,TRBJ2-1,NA,TGTGCCAGCAGTTACTCGTCAGATTACAATGAGCAGTTCTTC,CASSYSSDYNEQFF
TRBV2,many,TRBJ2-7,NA,TGTGCCAGCAGTGAAGGGAGCGGCAAGCTGAAAACTAGGAGCTCCTACGAGCAGTACTTC,CASSEGSGKLKTRSSYEQYF
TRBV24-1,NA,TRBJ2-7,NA,TGTGCCACCAGTGATTGGAGGGGAGGCTACGAGCAGTACTTC,CATSDWRGGYEQYF
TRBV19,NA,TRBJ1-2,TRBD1,TGTGCCAGTACCGACGGGGACAGCGGGAGGGGGAACTATGGCTACACCTTC,CASTDGDSGRGNYGYTF
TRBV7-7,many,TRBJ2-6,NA,TGTGCCAGCAGCCCCAGGGTTGGGGCCAACGTCCTGACTTTC,CASSPRVGANVLTF
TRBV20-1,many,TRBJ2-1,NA,TGCAGTACCTCTAGGCTAGCATCTTACAATGAGCAGTTCTTC,CSTSRLASYNEQFF
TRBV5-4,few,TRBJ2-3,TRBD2,TGTGCCAGCAGCTCAGGGACTAGCGGGGGGGTCGATACGCAGTATTTT,CASSSGTSGGVDTQYF
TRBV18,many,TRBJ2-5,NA,TGTGCCAGCTCCCCAGGGGGAGGAGAGACCCAGTACTTC,CASSPGGGETQYF
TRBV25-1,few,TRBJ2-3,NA,TGTGCCAGCCGTGACATTTACTCTAGCACAGATACGCAGTATTTT,CASRDIYSSTDTQYF
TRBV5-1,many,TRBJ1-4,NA,TGCGCCAGCACCCGGACCGGACAGTCTCAAGAAAAACTGTTTTTT,CASTRTGQSQEKLFF
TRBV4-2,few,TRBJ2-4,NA,TGTGCCAGCAGCCAAGATAGGACTACAAGAAACATTCAGTACTTC,CASSQDRTTRNIQYF
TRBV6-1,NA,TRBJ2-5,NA,TGTGCCAGCACCCTGACAGGAGATGAGACCCAGTACTTC,CASTLTGDETQYF
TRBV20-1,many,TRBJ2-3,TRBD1,TGCAGTGCTAGAGACAGATCCCGACAGGGCAGCACAGATACGCAGTATTTT,CSARDRSRQGSTDTQYF
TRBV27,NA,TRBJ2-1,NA,TGTGCCAGCAGTTTCCCCGCGGGGAACAATGAGCAGTTCTTC,CASSFPAGNNEQFF
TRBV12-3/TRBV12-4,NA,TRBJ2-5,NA,TGTGCCGGCAGTTTTTTCGCCAAGAGGGAGACCCAGTACTTC,CAGSFFAKRETQYF
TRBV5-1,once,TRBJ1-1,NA,TGCGCCAGCAGCTTACCAGGGGCCATGAACACTGAAGCTTTCTTT,CASSLPGAMNTEAFF
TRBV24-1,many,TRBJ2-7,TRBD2,TGTGCCACCAGTGACGGAAGCGGGAGAGGTTTCTACGAGCAGTACTTC,CATSDGSGRGFYEQYF
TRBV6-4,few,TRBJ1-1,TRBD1,TGTGCCAGCAGGGGGACAGGGGGTCGCACTGAAGCTTTCTTT,CASRGTGGRTEAFF
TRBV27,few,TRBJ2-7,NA,TGTGCCAGCAGTTTAACAGCTAGCAACTACGAGCAGTACTTC,CASSLTASNYEQYF